These 23 T cell receptor beta chains were sequenced from one sample in a study of identical twins. TCRdb passed the 5' RACE reads through MiXCR, listing each CDR3 protein once. The top ten clones hold about 0.27% of a sample with roughly 1,500,000 distinct CDR3 sequences, around a third of them seen once. Sequenced: cord blood. These receptors all come from a newborn girl in good health.

This clonotype was counted only a few times. The genes are TRBV24-1 and TRBJ2-1; D may be TRBD1 or TRBD2 (5 bases each). The germline gives CDR1 KGHDR, CDR2 SFDVKD. The CDR3 has 16 amino acids. Trimming left V 6 bases short and J 4 bases short, with 18 bases between. The CDR3 here is CATSTSGTPSYNEQFF. In DNA form, the CDR3 reads TGTGCCACCAGTACCTCCGGGACCCCGAGTTACAATGAGCAGTTCTTC.

This clonotype was found once. V usage is TRBV6-1 and J usage is TRBJ1-2; 7 bases match TRBD1. The germline CDR1 and CDR2 sequences are MNHNS and SASEGT. The junction had 9 bases not matched to a gene; V was cut back by 6 bases and J by 8 bases. This CDR3 region has 13 residues. The chain's CDR3 is CASSVGTVRGYTF. In DNA, the CDR3 is TGTGCCAGCAGCGTCGGGACAGTGCGCGGCTACACCTTC.

This clonotype appeared a few times. This chain links TRBV20-1 with TRBJ2-3; 11 nucleotides match TRBD2. V lost 0 bases, J lost 4 bases, and 6 bases stayed unmatched. The germline gives CDR1 DFQATT, CDR2 SNEGSKA (reference sequence). The CDR3 loop spans 16 amino acids. This chain's CDR3 is CSARDPRLAGPDTQYF. Here the CDR3 DNA reads TGCAGTGCTAGAGATCCCCGACTAGCGGGACCAGATACGCAGTATTTT.

This clonotype was seen only a few times. J is TRBJ2-1 and V is TRBV7-2; D unresolved. CDR3 length: 18 residues. The germline V and J ends were trimmed by 1 base and 0 bases, with 16 bases remaining between them. Germline values: CDR1 SGHTA, CDR2 FQGNSA. The CDR3 region has the DNA TGTGCCAGCAGCTTAGGGGGAAGACTTTTCAGCTCCTACAATGAGCAGTTCTTC. Its translation is CASSLGGRLFSSYNEQFF.

This sequence joins TRBV10-3 and TRBJ1-6; maybe TRBD1 (5 bases). Germline CDR1 reads ENHRY; CDR2 reads SYGVKD. This CDR3 spans 11 amino acids. V was clipped by 8 bases and J by 14 bases, with 13 bases between them. The CDR3 bases are TGTGCCATCGGGGGACCGTCTTCCCTCCACTTT. Translating gives CAIGGPSSLHF.

This clonotype was seen a handful of times. V is TRBV4-1 and J is TRBJ1-1; 10 nucleotides match TRBD1. In germline, CDR1 is MGHRA, CDR2 YSYEKL. J gave up 4 bases and V 6 bases, and 8 bases lay outside the gene matches. The CDR3 totals 15 residues. CDR3 protein: CASRPRQGAVTEAFF. CDR3 bases: TGCGCCAGCAGACCTCGACAGGGGGCAGTCACTGAAGCTTTCTTT.

A few counts support this clonotype. The V call is TRBV5-1, the J call TRBJ2-7, with 7 positions matching TRBD2. CDR3 length: 15 amino acids. The germline V gene encodes CDR1 SGHRS and CDR2 YFSETQ. V shed 1 base and J 4 bases; nucleotides not matched to a gene: 8. In nucleotides, the CDR3 is TGCGCCAGCAGCTTGCTATCTAGCGGTCTGTACGAGCAGTACTTC. Translating gives CASSLLSSGLYEQYF.

The chain links TRBV20-1 to TRBJ1-5, with 7 positions matching TRBD1. The CDR3 loop spans 15 amino acids. J was trimmed by 2 bases and V by 3 bases; bases with no gene match: 7. Germline values: CDR1 DFQATT, CDR2 SNEGSKA (reference sequence). CDR3 sequence (DNA): TGCAGTGCTAGGTATCACAGGGGTGGCAATCAGCCCCAGCATTTT. Translation gives CSARYHRGGNQPQHF.

The V call is TRBV28, the J call TRBJ2-7; maybe TRBD1 (6 bases). CDR1 and CDR2 from the germline V gene are MDHEN and SYDVKM. The V gene lost 6 bases and the J gene lost 2 bases, with 17 bases spanning the gap. This CDR3 is 15 amino acids long. The CDR3 nucleotides read TGTGCCAGCAGACAGGGCCAACCAGGAGCCTACGAGCAGTACTTC. Its translation is CASRQGQPGAYEQYF. The full variable domain, rest sourced from reference TRBV28 and TRBJ2-7, is DVKVTQSSRYLVKRTGEKVFLECVQDMDHENMFWYRQDPGLGLRLIYFSYDVKMKEKGDIPEGYSVSREKKERFSLILESASTNQTSMYLCASRQGQPGAYEQYFGPGTRLTVT.

On this clonotype itself: A read error is the likely source, as a far larger clone sits one nucleotide away. The genes are TRBV25-1 and TRBJ2-7; D is uncertain. This CDR3 is built from 11 residues. The ends were cut back, 4 bases at V and 5 bases at J, with 6 bases in the middle. Germline-derived CDR1 and CDR2 are MGHDK and SYGVNS. For the CDR3, the DNA is TGTGCCAGCAGTGGGACCAACGAGCAGTACTTC. It translates to CASSGTNEQYF.

The chain combines TRBV29-1 with TRBJ2-3; a possible D gene is TRBD1 (7 bases). This CDR3 has 14 residues. Trimming shortened V by 7 bases and J by 4 bases, and 18 bases separated the two germline ends. Germline lookup yields CDR1 SQVTM and CDR2 ANQGSEA. The CDR3 is CSAETGRSSDTQYF. CDR3 coding DNA: TGCAGCGCCGAGACAGGGAGGAGTTCAGATACGCAGTATTTT.

V and J are TRBV28 and TRBJ2-6, with D possibly matching TRBD2 (5 bases). V lost 2 bases and J 18 bases, leaving 14 bases between the germline ends. Germline V gene lookup returns CDR1 MDHEN and CDR2 SYDVKM. The CDR3 consists of 12 residues. The CDR3 DNA follows: TGTGCCAGCAGTTTAGAGGGCGCTCGTTCGACTTTC. It is translated as CASSLEGARSTF.

This chain links TRBV4-2 with TRBJ2-7, with a weak D call TRBD2 (6 bases). Per the germline V gene, CDR1 is LGHNA and CDR2 is YNFKEQ. CDR3 length: 17 residues. Between the trimmed V and J ends, which lost 2 bases and 0 bases, there was a span of 17 bases. The CDR3 region is CASSQTHSGFFSYEQYF. As DNA, the CDR3 is TGTGCCAGCAGCCAAACTCATAGCGGATTTTTCTCCTACGAGCAGTACTTC.

V usage is TRBV20-1 and J usage is TRBJ1-6; D is ambiguous. V was shortened by 0 bases and J by 8 bases, with 17 bases between the two germline ends. The germline V gene has CDR1 DFQATT and CDR2 SNEGSKA (reference sequence). CDR3 length: 16 amino acids. The CDR3 loop is CSARDPSGSAYSPLHF. CDR3 coding DNA: TGCAGTGCTAGAGACCCCTCGGGGTCTGCATATTCACCCCTCCACTTT.

CDR3 sequence reads: CAWSVRESNQPQHF. As DNA, the CDR3 is TGTGCCTGGAGTGTCCGAGAGAGCAATCAGCCCCAGCATTTT. This sequence joins TRBV30 and TRBJ1-5; D gene uncertain. V dropped 0 bases and J dropped 1 base, with 7 bases sitting between them. CDR1 is GTSNPN, CDR2 SVGIG, per germline (reference sequence). The CDR3 contains 14 residues.

This clonotype appeared a few times. The chain employs TRBV7-2 and TRBJ2-1; the match to TRBD2 covers 16 bases. This CDR3 spans 18 amino acids. Germline values: CDR1 SGHTA, CDR2 FQGNSA. Germline trimming cut 3 bases from V and 4 bases from J; bases unmatched to any gene: 6. This CDR3 reads CASSFLPGLAGGYNEQFF. The CDR3 nucleotides are TGTGCCAGCAGCTTCCTTCCGGGACTAGCGGGAGGGTACAATGAGCAGTTCTTC.

The V and J genes are TRBV7-9 and TRBJ2-1, with 9 bases fitting TRBD2. Germline CDR1 reads SEHNR; CDR2 reads FQNEAQ (reference sequence). This CDR3 has 17 amino acids. Trimming at V came to 1 base and at J to 3 bases, leaving 7 bases not matched to a gene. CDR3 nucleotide sequence: TGTGCCAGCAGCTTAGGAGCTAGCGGGAATTTCTACAATGAGCAGTTCTTC. This sequence encodes CASSLGASGNFYNEQFF. Full variable domain (rest looked up from reference TRBV7-9 and TRBJ2-1): DTGVSQNPRHKITKRGQNVTFRCDPISEHNRLYWYRQTLGQGPEFLTYFQNEAQLEKSRLLSDRFSAERPKGSFSTLEIQRTEQGDSAMYLCASSLGASGNFYNEQFFGPGTRLTVL.

This clonotype was detected a few times. V and J are TRBV5-1 and TRBJ1-2, with D unclear. CDR1 SGHRS and CDR2 YFSETQ come from the germline V gene. The CDR3 runs to 14 residues. Trimming pared 1 base from V and 8 bases from J, leaving 15 bases between. The CDR3 protein is CASSLFGSGEGYTF. DNA for the CDR3: TGCGCCAGCAGCTTGTTCGGATCGGGAGAAGGCTACACCTTC.

This clonotype was recorded many times. This chain uses TRBV29-1 with TRBJ2-7; D might be TRBD2 (6 bases). From germline, CDR1 is SQVTM and CDR2 ANQGSEA. Trimming shortened V by 8 bases and J by 0 bases, and 14 bases separated the two germline ends. The CDR3 has 13 amino acids. The CDR3 DNA follows: TGCAGCATTAGCGGCGTGCTCTCCTACGAGCAGTACTTC. Its translation: CSISGVLSYEQYF.

Of note for this clonotype: A much larger clone lies one base from this, so it may be a read error. The final CDR3 position lacks the conserved phenylalanine or tryptophan, pointing to a likely read error. The DNA is omitted, as the CDR3 cannot be located on it reliably, and the CDR3 follows TCRdb's listing. V gene TRBV5-1 combines with J gene TRBJ2-5; the table's D call, TRBD1, was not checked against the DNA. The CDR3 spans 11 amino acids, including both terminal residues. In germline, CDR1 is SGHRS, CDR2 YFSETQ. CDR3 sequence: CASSLGQEKYY.

This clonotype was counted only a few times. The rearrangement links TRBV11-2 to TRBJ1-2; tentatively, D is TRBD1 (6 bases). Trimming took 1 base from V and 8 from J, leaving 23 bases between them. The CDR3 runs 17 residues. Germline V gives CDR1 SGHAT, CDR2 FQNNGV. The DNA of the CDR3 is TGTGCCAGCAGCTTAGTTTGGCACACTGAGGGGGGAAGCGGCTACACCTTC. Protein product: CASSLVWHTEGGSGYTF. Filled out from reference TRBV11-2 and TRBJ1-2, the complete variable domain reads EAGVAQSPRYKIIEKRQSVAFWCNPISGHATLYWYQQILGQGPKLLIQFQNNGVVDDSQLPKDRFSAERLKGVDSTLKIQPAKLEDSAVYLCASSLVWHTEGGSGYTFGSGTRLTVV.

This clonotype has a count of ten or more. Compared with germline, one end of the junction differs, possibly owing to a read error. The chain has TRBV7-2 and TRBJ2-1; TRBD2 matches at 10 bases. The length of the CDR3 is 17 residues. CDR1 and CDR2 (germline): SGHTA, FQGNSA. CDR3 loop: CASSLAHRTSGYNEQFF. The CDR3 DNA sequence: TGTGCCAGCAGTTTAGCACACAGGACTAGCGGTTACAATGAGCAGTTCTTC. The full variable domain, its missing parts supplied by reference TRBV7-2 and TRBJ2-1, is GAGVSQSPSNKVTEKGKDVELRCDPISGHTALYWYRQSLGQGLEFLIYFQGNSAPDKSGLPSDRFSAERTGGSVSTLTIQRTQQEDSAVYLCASSLAHRTSGYNEQFFGPGTRLTVL.

This chain links TRBV12-3 or TRBV12-4 with TRBJ2-1; 7 nucleotides agree with TRBD1. After removal of 5 bases from V and 10 bases from J, the junction contained 29 bases not matched to a gene. CDR3 length: 20 amino acids. CDR3 DNA sequence: TGTGCCAGCAGTCGCCTGATCCTGGGAAAGACAGGGAGATCTGCATACGAGCAGTTCTTC. It specifies CASSRLILGKTGRSAYEQFF.